Listed here are 5 T cell receptor beta chains from one sample, sequenced in a study of blood T cell repertoires in COVID-19. Sequencing was performed with immunoSEQ multiplex PCR; in TCRdb, only in-frame clones are kept and a portion is missing. The sample holds under 95,000 clones, approximately 80% seen once. Sequencing was performed on peripheral blood. These receptors all stem from a man aged 45-65 years with acute or convalescent COVID-19.

The chain couples TRBV18 to TRBJ2-1; 7 bases fit TRBD1. The CDR3 runs to 12 residues. Germline lookup yields CDR1 KGHSH and CDR2 LQKENI. Germline trimming cut 8 bases from V and 7 bases from J; bases unmatched to any gene: 5. CDR3 DNA: TGTGCCAGCGCCCAACAGGGGAATGAGCAGTTCTTC. Translated: CASAQQGNEQFF. The variable domain in full, with the rest retrieved from reference TRBV18 and TRBJ2-1, is NAGVMQNPRHLVRRRGQEARLRCSPMKGHSHVYWYRQLPEEGLKFMVYLQKENIIDESGMPKERFSAEFPKEGPSILRIQQVVRGDSAAYFCASAQQGNEQFFGPGTRLTVL.

The V gene is TRBV4-2, the J gene TRBJ1-1; D is unclear. The CDR3 loop spans 14 amino acids. The germline V gene encodes CDR1 LGHNA and CDR2 YNFKEQ. The ends were cut back, 1 base at V and 7 bases at J, with 13 bases in the middle. CDR3 bases: TGTGCCAGCAGCCAAGTTATGGTTGCGTTTGAAGCTTTCTTT. Protein product: CASSQVMVAFEAFF.

This clone was seen a single time. The V call is TRBV7-7, the J call TRBJ2-7; the D gene is possibly TRBD2 (5 bases). CDR3 length: 13 amino acids. V was shortened by 5 bases and J by 11 bases, with 19 bases between the two germline ends. Germline CDR1 is SSHAT and CDR2 is FNYEAQ (reference sequence). The CDR3 region is CASSPGFAGKKYF. The CDR3 bases are TGTGCCAGCAGCCCTGGATTCGCCGGGAAGAAGTACTTC.

This chain uses TRBV29-1 with TRBJ2-3, with D hard to call. Per germline, CDR1 SQVTM and CDR2 ANQGSEA. The germline V and J ends were trimmed by 3 bases and 0 bases, with 7 bases remaining between them. This CDR3 is built from 13 residues. In DNA form, the CDR3 reads TGCAGCGTTGACAGTATCAGCACAGATACGCAGTATTTT. Its translation: CSVDSISTDTQYF.

Only one count was recorded for this clone. The chain uses TRBV10-3 and TRBJ1-1; perhaps TRBD1 as D (5 bases). Germline CDR1 and CDR2: ENHRY and SYGVKD. The CDR3 spans 13 residues. V gave up 4 bases and J gave up 4 bases, with 10 bases separating them. The CDR3 here is CAISGETATEAFF. The CDR3 coding sequence is TGTGCCATCAGTGGCGAGACAGCCACTGAAGCTTTCTTT.